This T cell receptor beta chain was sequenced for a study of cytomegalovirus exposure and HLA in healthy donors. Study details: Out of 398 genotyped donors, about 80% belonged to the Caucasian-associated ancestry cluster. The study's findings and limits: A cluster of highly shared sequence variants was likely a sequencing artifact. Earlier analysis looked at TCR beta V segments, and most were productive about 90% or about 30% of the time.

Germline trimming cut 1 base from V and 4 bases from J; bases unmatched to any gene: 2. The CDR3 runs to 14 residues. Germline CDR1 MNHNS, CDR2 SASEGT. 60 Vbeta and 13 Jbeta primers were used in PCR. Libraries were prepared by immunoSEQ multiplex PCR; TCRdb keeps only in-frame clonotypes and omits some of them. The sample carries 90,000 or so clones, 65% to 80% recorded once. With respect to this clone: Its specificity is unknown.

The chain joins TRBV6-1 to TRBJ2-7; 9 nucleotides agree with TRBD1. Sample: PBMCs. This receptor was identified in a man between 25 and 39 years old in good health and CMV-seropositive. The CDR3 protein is CASSEDRGPYEQYF. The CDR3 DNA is TGTGCCAGCAGTGAAGACAGGGGGCCATACGAGCAGTACTTC.